One sample yielded the 4 T cell receptor beta chains listed below, sequenced in a study of blood T cell repertoires in COVID-19. TCRdb keeps only in-frame clones here, not all; method: immunoSEQ multiplex PCR. The sample carries under 100,000 clones, roughly 85% recorded once. Material: peripheral blood. Receptors originate from a man younger than 45 with acute or convalescent COVID-19.

The chain is built from TRBV30 and TRBJ2-2; the D gene is possibly TRBD2 (6 bases). V lost 0 bases and J 5 bases, leaving 16 bases between the germline ends. Germline CDR1 is GTSNPN and CDR2 is SVGIG (reference sequence). This CDR3 has 16 amino acids. As DNA, the CDR3 is TGTGCCTGGAGTGTCCGGGAGTTGCTTGGTACCGGGGAGCTGTTTTTT. Encoded protein: CAWSVRELLGTGELFF.

The genes are TRBV6-5 and TRBJ1-2; 7 nucleotides line up with TRBD1. CDR1 is MNHEY, CDR2 SVGAGI, per germline. This CDR3 region has 15 residues. With V trimmed by 4 bases and J by 8 bases, 13 bases remained unmatched. CDR3 sequence reads: CASSSRPDRAYGYTF. DNA of the CDR3: TGTGCCAGCAGTTCTCGTCCAGACAGGGCATACGGCTACACCTTC.

This rearrangement joins TRBV18 to TRBJ2-2, with D perhaps matching TRBD2 (6 bases). The CDR3 consists of 15 residues. Looked up from germline, CDR1 is KGHSH and CDR2 is LQKENI. V was shortened by 0 bases and J by 6 bases, with 11 bases between the two germline ends. CDR3 in DNA: TGTGCCAGCTCACCACCAGGAGGGTTCGCCGGGGAGCTGTTTTTT. Translated, it gives CASSPPGGFAGELFF.

The rearrangement links TRBV10-3 to TRBJ2-7, with D perhaps matching TRBD1 (6 bases). Trimming removed 10 bases at V and 2 bases at J, with 21 bases between. The CDR3 extends over 15 amino acids. The germline gives CDR1 ENHRY, CDR2 SYGVKD. The CDR3 reads CATRSDRSKAYEQYF. In DNA, the CDR3 is TGTGCCACCCGAAGCGACAGGTCAAAAGCCTACGAGCAGTACTTC.